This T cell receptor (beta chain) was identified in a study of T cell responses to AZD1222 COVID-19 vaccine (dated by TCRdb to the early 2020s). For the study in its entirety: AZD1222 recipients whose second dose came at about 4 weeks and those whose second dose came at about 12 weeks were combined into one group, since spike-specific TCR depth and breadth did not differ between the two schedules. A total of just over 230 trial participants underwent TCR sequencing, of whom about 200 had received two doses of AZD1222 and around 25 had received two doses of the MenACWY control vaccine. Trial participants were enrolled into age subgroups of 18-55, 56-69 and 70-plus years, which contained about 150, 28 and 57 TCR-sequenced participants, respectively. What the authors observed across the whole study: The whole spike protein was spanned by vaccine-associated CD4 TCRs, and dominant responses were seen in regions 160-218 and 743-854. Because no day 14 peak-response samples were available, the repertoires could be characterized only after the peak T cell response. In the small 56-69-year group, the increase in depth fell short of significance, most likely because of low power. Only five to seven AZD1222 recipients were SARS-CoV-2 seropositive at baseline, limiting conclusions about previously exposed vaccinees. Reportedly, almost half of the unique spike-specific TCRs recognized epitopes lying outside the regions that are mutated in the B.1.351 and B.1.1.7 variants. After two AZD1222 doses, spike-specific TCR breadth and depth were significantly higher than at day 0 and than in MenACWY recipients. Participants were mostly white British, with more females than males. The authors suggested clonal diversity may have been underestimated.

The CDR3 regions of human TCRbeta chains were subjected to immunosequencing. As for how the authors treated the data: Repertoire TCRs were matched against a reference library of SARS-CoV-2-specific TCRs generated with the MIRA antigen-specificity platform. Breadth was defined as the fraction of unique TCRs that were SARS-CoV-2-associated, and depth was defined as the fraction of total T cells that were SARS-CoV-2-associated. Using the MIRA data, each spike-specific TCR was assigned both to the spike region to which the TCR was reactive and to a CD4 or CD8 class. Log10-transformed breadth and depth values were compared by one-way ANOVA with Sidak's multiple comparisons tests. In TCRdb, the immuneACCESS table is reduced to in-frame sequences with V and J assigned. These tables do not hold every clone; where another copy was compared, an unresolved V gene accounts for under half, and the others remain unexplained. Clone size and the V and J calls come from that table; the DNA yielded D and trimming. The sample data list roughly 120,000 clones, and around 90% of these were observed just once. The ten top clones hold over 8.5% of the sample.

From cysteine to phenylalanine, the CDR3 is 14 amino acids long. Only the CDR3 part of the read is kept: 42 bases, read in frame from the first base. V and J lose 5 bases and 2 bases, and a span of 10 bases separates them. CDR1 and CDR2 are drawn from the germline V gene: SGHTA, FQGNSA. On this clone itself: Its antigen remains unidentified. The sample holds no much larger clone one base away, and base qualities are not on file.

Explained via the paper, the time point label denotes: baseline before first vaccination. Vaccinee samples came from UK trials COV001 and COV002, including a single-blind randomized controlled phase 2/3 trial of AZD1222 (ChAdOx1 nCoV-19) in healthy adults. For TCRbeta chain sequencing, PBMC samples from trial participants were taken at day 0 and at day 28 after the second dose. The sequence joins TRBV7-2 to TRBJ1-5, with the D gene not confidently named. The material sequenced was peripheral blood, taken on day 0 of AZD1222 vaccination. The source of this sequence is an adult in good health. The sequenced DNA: TGTGCCAGCAGCCCCCCGATACGCAATCAGCCCCAGCATTTT. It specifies CASSPPIRNQPQHF.